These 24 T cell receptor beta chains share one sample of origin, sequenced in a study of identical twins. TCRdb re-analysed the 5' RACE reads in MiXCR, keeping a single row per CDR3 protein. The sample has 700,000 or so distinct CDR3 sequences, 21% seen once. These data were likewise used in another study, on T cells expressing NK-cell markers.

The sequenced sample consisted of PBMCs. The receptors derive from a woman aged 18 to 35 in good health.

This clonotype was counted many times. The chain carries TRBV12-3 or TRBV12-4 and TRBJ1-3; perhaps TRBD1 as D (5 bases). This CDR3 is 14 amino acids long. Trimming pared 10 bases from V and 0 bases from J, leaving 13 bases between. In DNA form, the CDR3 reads TGTGCCACGAGAGGGGATGCCTCTGGAAACACCATATATTTT. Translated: CATRGDASGNTIYF.

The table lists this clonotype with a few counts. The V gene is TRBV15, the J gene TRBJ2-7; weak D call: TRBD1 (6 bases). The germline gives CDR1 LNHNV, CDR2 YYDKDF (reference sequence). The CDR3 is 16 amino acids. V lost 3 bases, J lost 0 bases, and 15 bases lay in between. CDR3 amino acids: CATSRDPGAPSYEQYF. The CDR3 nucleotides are TGTGCCACCAGCAGGGATCCAGGGGCCCCCTCCTACGAGCAGTACTTC.

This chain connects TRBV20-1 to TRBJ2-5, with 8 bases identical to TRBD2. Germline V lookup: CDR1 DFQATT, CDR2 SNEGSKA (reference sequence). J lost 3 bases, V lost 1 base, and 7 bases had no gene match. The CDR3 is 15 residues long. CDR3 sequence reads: CSARGVSGKKETQYF. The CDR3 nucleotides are TGCAGTGCTAGAGGCGTTAGCGGGAAAAAAGAGACCCAGTACTTC.

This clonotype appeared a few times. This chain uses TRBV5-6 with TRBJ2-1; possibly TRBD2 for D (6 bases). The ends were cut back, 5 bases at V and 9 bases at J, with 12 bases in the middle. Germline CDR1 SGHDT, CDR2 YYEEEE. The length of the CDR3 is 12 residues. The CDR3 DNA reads TGTGCCAGCAGTCCCGAGGGAGGTGAGCAGTTCTTC. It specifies CASSPEGGEQFF.

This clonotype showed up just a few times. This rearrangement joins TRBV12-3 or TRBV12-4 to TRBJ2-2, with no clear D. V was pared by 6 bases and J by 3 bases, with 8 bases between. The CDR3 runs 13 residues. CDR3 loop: CASRITDTGELFF. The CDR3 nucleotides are TGTGCCAGCAGAATAACAGACACCGGGGAGCTGTTTTTT.

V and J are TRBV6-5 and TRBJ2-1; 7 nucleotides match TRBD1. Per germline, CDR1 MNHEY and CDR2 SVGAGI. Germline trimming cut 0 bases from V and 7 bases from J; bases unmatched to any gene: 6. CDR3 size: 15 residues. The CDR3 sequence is CASSYSHGRGNEQFF. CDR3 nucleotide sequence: TGTGCCAGCAGTTACTCCCACGGCAGGGGGAATGAGCAGTTCTTC.

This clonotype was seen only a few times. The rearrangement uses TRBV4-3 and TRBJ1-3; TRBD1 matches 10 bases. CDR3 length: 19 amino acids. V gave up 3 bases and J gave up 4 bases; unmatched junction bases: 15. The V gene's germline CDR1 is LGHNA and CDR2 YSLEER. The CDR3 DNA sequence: TGCGCCAGCAGCCAGCTCAGCGGGACAGGGGCCCGAAAGGGAAACACCATATATTTT. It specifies CASSQLSGTGARKGNTIYF.

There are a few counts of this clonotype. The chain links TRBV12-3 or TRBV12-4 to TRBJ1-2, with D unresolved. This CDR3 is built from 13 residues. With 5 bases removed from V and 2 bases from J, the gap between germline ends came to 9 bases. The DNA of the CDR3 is TGTGCCAGCAGTATACAGAGGAACTATGGCTACACCTTC. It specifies CASSIQRNYGYTF.

As DNA, the CDR3 is TGCAGCGCAACAGGTTTGAATGGCTACACCTTC. Protein product: CSATGLNGYTF. The chain combines TRBV29-1 with TRBJ1-2, with D maybe TRBD1 (5 bases). CDR1 and CDR2 (germline): SQVTM, ANQGSEA. Trimming left V 7 bases short and J 6 bases short, with 12 bases between. The CDR3 loop spans 11 amino acids.

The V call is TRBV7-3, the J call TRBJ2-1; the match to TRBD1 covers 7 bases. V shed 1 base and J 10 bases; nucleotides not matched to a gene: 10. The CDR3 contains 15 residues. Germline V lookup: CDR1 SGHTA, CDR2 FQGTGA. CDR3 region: CASSLNGALRGEQFF. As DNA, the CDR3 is TGTGCCAGCAGCTTAAATGGGGCACTCAGGGGGGAGCAGTTCTTC.

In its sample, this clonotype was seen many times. The DNA of the CDR3 is TGCGCCAGCAGTAGAGCGGGGGGCTACAATGAGCAGTTCTTC. It specifies CASSRAGGYNEQFF. The V call is TRBV5-1, the J call TRBJ2-1; 9 nucleotides line up with TRBD2. CDR1 is SGHRS and CDR2 is YFSETQ in the germline V gene. V was pared by 5 bases and J by 3 bases, with 3 bases of the junction left unmatched. CDR3 length: 14 amino acids.

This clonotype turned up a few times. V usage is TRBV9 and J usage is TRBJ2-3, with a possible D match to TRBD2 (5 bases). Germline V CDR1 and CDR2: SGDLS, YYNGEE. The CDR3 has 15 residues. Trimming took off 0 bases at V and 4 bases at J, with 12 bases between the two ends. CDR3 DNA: TGTGCCAGCAGCGTAGTGTCCCTCGGGGCAGATACGCAGTATTTT. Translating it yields CASSVVSLGADTQYF.

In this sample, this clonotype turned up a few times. Here the CDR3 reads CASSLEGRFYGYTF. The DNA for the CDR3 is TGTGCCAGCAGTTTGGAGGGGCGCTTCTATGGCTACACCTTC. The chain links TRBV12-3 or TRBV12-4 to TRBJ1-2; a possible D gene is TRBD1 (5 bases). Trimming left V 3 bases short and J 4 bases short, with 12 bases between. The length of the CDR3 is 14 residues.

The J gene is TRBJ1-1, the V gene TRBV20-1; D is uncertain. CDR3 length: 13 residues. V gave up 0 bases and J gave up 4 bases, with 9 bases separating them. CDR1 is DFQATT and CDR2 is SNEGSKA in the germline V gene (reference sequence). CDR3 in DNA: TGCAGTGCTAGAGATCCTACGGGCACTGAAGCTTTCTTT. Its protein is CSARDPTGTEAFF.

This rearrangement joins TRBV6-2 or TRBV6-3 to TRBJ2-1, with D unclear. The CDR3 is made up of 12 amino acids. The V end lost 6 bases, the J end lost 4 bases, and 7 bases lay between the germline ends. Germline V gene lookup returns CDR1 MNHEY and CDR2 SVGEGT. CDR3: CASRSMYNEQFF. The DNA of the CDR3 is TGTGCCAGCAGATCCATGTACAATGAGCAGTTCTTC.

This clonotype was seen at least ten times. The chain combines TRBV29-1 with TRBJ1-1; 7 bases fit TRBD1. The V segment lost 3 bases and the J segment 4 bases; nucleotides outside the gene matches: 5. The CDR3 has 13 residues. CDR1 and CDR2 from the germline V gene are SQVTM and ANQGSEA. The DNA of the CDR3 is TGCAGCGTTGATTGGGCAGGGGGCACTGAAGCTTTCTTT. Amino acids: CSVDWAGGTEAFF.

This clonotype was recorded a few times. CDR3 sequence (DNA): TGTGCCAGCAGTTTGGTAGGGGCCGCGGAGACCCAGTACTTC. This encodes CASSLVGAAETQYF. The chain combines TRBV12-3 or TRBV12-4 with TRBJ2-5; a possible D gene is TRBD1 (5 bases). The germline V and J ends were trimmed by 3 bases and 5 bases, with 13 bases remaining between them. This CDR3 has 14 residues.

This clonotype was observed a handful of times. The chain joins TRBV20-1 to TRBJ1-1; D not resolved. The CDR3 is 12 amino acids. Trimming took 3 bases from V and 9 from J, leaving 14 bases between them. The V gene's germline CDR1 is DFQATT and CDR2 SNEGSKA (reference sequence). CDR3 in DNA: TGCAGTGCTAGGGGTCGCCAGGCAAAAGCTTTCTTT. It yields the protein CSARGRQAKAFF.

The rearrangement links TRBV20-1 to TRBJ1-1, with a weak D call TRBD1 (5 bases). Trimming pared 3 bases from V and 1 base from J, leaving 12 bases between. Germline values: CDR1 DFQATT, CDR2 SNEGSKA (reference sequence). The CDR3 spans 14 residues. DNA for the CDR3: TGCAGTGCTAGGGGGCAGGGTAGGAACACTGAAGCTTTCTTT. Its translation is CSARGQGRNTEAFF.

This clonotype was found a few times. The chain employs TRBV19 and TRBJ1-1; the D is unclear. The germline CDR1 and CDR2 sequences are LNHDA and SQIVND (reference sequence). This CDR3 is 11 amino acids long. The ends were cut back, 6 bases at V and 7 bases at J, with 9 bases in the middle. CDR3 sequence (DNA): TGTGCCAGTAGAGATACGGGTGAAGCTTTCTTT. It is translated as CASRDTGEAFF.

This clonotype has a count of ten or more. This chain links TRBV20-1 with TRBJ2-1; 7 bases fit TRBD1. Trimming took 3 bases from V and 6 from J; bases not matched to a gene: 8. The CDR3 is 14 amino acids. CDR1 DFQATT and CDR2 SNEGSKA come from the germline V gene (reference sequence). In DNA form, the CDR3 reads TGCAGTGCTAGGACCCGGGACAGCGTCAATGAGCAGTTCTTC. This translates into CSARTRDSVNEQFF.

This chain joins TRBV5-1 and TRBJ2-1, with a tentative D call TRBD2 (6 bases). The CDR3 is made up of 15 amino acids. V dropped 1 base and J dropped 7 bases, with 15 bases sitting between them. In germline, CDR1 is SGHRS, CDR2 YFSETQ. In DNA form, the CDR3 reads TGCGCCAGCAGCTTGTTGCCTAGCGTAAGGAATGAGCAGTTCTTC. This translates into CASSLLPSVRNEQFF.

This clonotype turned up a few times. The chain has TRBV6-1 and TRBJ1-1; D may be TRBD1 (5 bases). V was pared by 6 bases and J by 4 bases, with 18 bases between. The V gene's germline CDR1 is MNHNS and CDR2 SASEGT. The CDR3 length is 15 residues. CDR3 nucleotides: TGTGCCAGCAGACCCACAGGCGGGCTTGGCACTGAAGCTTTCTTT. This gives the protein CASRPTGGLGTEAFF.

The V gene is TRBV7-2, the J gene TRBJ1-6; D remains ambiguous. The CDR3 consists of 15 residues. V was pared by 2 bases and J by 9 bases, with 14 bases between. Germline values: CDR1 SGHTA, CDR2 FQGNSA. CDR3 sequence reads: CASSLPQAAGSPLHF. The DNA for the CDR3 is TGTGCCAGCAGCTTACCCCAGGCCGCCGGTTCACCCCTCCACTTT.